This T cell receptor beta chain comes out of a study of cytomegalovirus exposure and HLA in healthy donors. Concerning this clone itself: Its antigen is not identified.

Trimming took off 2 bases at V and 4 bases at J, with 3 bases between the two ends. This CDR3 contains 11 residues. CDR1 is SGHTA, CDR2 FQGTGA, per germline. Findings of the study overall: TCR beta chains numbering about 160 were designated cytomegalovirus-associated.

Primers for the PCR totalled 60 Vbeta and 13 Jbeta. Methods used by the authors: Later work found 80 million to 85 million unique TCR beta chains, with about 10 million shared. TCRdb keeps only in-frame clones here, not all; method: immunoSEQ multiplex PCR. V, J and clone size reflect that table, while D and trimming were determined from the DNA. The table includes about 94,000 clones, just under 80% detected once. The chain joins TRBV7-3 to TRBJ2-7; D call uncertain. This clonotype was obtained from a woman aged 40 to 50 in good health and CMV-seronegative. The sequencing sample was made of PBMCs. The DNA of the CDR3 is TGTGCCAGCAGCTTACTTTACGAGCAGTACTTC. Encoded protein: CASSLLYEQYF.